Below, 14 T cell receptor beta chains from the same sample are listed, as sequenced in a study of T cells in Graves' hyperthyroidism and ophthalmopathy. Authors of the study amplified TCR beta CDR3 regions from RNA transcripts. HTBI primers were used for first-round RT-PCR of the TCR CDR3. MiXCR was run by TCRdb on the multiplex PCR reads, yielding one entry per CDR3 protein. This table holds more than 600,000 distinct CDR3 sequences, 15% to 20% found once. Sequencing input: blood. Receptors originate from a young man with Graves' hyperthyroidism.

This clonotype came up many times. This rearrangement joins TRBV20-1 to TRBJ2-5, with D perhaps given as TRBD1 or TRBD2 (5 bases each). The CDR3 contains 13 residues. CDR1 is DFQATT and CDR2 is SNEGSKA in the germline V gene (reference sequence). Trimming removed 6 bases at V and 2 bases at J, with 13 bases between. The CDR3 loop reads CSAPSGTQETQYF. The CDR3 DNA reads TGCAGTGCCCCCTCCGGGACGCAAGAGACCCAGTACTTC.

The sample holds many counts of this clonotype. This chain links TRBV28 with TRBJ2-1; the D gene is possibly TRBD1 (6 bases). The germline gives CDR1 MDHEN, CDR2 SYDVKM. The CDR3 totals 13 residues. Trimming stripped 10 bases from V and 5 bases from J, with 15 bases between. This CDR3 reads CAISGTPNNEQFF. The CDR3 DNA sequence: TGTGCCATTTCCGGGACACCCAACAATGAGCAGTTCTTC.

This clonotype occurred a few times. CDR3 sequence: CASSLGGRIETQYF. CDR3 bases: TGTGCCAGCAGCTTAGGTGGGAGGATTGAGACCCAGTACTTC. The chain couples TRBV7-9 to TRBJ2-5; possible D gene TRBD2, 6 bases. V was shortened by 1 base and J by 5 bases, with 11 bases between the two germline ends. Germline V CDR1 and CDR2: SEHNR, FQNEAQ (reference sequence). The CDR3 length is 14 residues. The full variable domain, its missing parts supplied by reference TRBV7-9 and TRBJ2-5, is DTGVSQNPRHKITKRGQNVTFRCDPISEHNRLYWYRQTLGQGPEFLTYFQNEAQLEKSRLLSDRFSAERPKGSFSTLEIQRTEQGDSAMYLCASSLGGRIETQYFGPGTRLLVL.

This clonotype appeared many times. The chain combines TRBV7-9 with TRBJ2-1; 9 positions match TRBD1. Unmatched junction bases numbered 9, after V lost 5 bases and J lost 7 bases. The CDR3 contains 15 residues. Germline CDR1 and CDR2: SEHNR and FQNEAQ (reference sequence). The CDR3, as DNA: TGTGCCAGCAGCCCTTGGGACAGGGATATAAATGAGCAGTTCTTC. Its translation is CASSPWDRDINEQFF.

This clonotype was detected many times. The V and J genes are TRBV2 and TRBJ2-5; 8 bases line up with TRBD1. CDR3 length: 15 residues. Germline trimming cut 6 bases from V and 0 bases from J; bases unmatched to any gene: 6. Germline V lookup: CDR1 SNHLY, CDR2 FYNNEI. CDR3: CASRQDRENQETQYF. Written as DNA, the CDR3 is TGTGCCAGCAGGCAGGACAGGGAAAACCAAGAGACCCAGTACTTC.

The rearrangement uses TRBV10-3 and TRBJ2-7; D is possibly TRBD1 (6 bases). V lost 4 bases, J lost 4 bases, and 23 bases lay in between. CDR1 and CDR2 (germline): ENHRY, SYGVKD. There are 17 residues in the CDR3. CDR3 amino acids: CAISVSGDNSSWYEQYF. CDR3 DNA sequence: TGTGCCATCAGTGTCTCAGGGGACAATAGCAGTTGGTACGAGCAGTACTTC.

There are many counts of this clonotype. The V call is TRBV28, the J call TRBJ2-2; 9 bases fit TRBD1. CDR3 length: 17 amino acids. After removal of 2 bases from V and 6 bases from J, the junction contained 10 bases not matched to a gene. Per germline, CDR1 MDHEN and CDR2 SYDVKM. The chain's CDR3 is CASSLRTGDRRAGELFF. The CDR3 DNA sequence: TGTGCCAGCAGTTTACGGACAGGGGACCGAAGGGCCGGGGAGCTGTTTTTT.

CDR3 in amino acids: CSVLSPSAGGSYEQYF. The CDR3 region has the DNA TGCAGTGTCCTCTCCCCCTCCGCAGGGGGTTCCTACGAGCAGTACTTC. The chain carries TRBV20-1 and TRBJ2-7, with TRBD1 matching 7 bases. J lost 1 base, V lost 7 bases, and 16 bases had no gene match. CDR1 DFQATT and CDR2 SNEGSKA come from the germline V gene (reference sequence). This CDR3 has 16 amino acids.

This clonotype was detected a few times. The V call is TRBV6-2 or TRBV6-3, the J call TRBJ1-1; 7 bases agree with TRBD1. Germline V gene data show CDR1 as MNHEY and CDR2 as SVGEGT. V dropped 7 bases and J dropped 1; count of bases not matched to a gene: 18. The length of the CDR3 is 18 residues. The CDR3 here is CASTSVYGDRAPNTEAFF. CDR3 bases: TGTGCCAGCACCAGCGTCTACGGTGACAGGGCTCCGAACACTGAAGCTTTCTTT.

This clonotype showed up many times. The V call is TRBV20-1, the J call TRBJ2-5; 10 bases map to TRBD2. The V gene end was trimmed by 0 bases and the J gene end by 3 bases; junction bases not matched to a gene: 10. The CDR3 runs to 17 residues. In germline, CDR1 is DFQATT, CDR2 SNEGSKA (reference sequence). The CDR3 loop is CSARDIFGGLAEETQYF. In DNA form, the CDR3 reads TGCAGTGCTAGAGACATATTTGGTGGACTAGCGGAAGAGACCCAGTACTTC.

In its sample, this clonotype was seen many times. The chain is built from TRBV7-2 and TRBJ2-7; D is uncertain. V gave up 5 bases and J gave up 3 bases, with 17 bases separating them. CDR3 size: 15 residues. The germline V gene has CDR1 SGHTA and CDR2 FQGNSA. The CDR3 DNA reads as TGTGCCAGCAGCCCGGGCGTCCTGGTTGTCTACGAGCAGTACTTC. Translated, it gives CASSPGVLVVYEQYF.

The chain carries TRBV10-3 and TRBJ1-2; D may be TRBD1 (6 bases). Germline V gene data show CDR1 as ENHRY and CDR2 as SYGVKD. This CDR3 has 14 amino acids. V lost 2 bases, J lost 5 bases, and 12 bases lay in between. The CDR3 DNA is TGTGCCATCAGTGAGCGAGGGGACACTTATGGCTACACCTTC. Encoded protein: CAISERGDTYGYTF.

CDR3 DNA sequence: TGCAGTGCTAGGGTAGCGGGAGGGCCGGGGGAGACCCAGTACTTC. Translating it yields CSARVAGGPGETQYF. The chain carries TRBV20-1 and TRBJ2-5, with 11 bases that match TRBD2. V lost 3 bases to trimming and J lost 5 bases; unmatched junction nucleotides: 8. The CDR3 is 15 residues long. Germline V gene data show CDR1 as DFQATT and CDR2 as SNEGSKA (reference sequence).

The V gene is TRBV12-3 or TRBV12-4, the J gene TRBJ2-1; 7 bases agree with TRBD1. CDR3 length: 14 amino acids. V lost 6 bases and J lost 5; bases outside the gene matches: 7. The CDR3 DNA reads TGTGCCAGCAGGAGGGGGCCCATAAACAATGAGCAGTTCTTC. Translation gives CASRRGPINNEQFF.